A selection of T cell receptor beta chains follows, all from one sample in a study of T cell responses to AZD1222 COVID-19 vaccine. Sequencing was performed with immunoSEQ multiplex PCR; in TCRdb, only in-frame clones are kept and a portion is missing. The data contain approximately 150,000 clones, about 89% of them seen just once; the ten biggest clones take up 1.5% to 2%. Sequences were derived from peripheral blood, sampled on day 0 of AZD1222 vaccination. The receptor source for this set is an adult in good health. CDR3s include the opening cysteine and the closing phenylalanine or tryptophan. Fields, in order: clone size, D gene, J gene, V gene, CDR3 protein, CDR3 DNA. D genes are given only for firm matches. Clone size is shown for a subset of rows, as once, few, many or a class of expanded clone.

clone_size: .
d_call: .
j_call: TRBJ1-2
v_call: TRBV10-3
cdr3_aa: CAISLGQTDYGYTF
cdr3_nt: TGTGCCATCAGTCTCGGGCAGACTGATTATGGCTACACCTTC

clone_size: .
d_call: .
j_call: TRBJ2-1
v_call: TRBV5-1
cdr3_aa: CATTLTGSSYNEQFF
cdr3_nt: TGCGCCACCACCCTCACGGGGAGCTCCTACAATGAGCAGTTCTTC

clone_size: .
d_call: TRBD2
j_call: TRBJ2-2
v_call: TRBV7-8
cdr3_aa: CASSLPPSGGAGELFF
cdr3_nt: TGTGCCAGCAGCTTACCACCTAGCGGGGGGGCCGGGGAGCTGTTTTTT

clone_size: .
d_call: TRBD2
j_call: TRBJ2-1
v_call: TRBV6-5
cdr3_aa: CASSGGAGEQFF
cdr3_nt: TGTGCCAGTAGCGGGGGGGCCGGTGAGCAGTTCTTC

clone_size: .
d_call: .
j_call: TRBJ1-3
v_call: TRBV7-6
cdr3_aa: CASSLPGAGSGNTIYF
cdr3_nt: TGTGCCAGCAGCTTACCGGGGGCCGGCTCTGGAAACACCATATATTTT

clone_size: .
d_call: .
j_call: TRBJ1-1
v_call: TRBV18
cdr3_aa: CASSPQVGTEAFF
cdr3_nt: TGTGCCAGCTCACCACAGGTAGGCACTGAAGCTTTCTTT

clone_size: .
d_call: .
j_call: TRBJ1-1
v_call: TRBV11-2
cdr3_aa: CASSLDRKAFF
cdr3_nt: TGTGCCAGCAGCTTAGATCGGAAAGCTTTCTTT

clone_size: .
d_call: TRBD2
j_call: TRBJ2-3
v_call: TRBV9
cdr3_aa: CASSVGTQAGRDTQYF
cdr3_nt: TGTGCCAGCAGCGTAGGGACCCAAGCGGGGCGAGATACGCAGTATTTT

clone_size: .
d_call: .
j_call: TRBJ2-5
v_call: TRBV21-1
cdr3_aa: CASSHRGAQETQYF
cdr3_nt: TGTGCCAGCAGCCACAGGGGCGCCCAAGAGACCCAGTACTTC

clone_size: .
d_call: TRBD2
j_call: TRBJ2-1
v_call: TRBV9
cdr3_aa: CASSPSGTSVNEQFF
cdr3_nt: TGTGCCAGCAGCCCATCCGGGACTAGCGTAAATGAGCAGTTCTTC

clone_size: .
d_call: TRBD2
j_call: TRBJ2-2
v_call: TRBV5-4
cdr3_aa: CASSPEVAGATGELFF
cdr3_nt: TGTGCCAGCAGCCCGGAAGTAGCGGGGGCCACCGGGGAGCTGTTTTTT

clone_size: .
d_call: .
j_call: TRBJ2-4
v_call: TRBV7-8
cdr3_aa: CASSLGVLAKNIQYF
cdr3_nt: TGTGCCAGCAGCTTAGGGGTCTTAGCCAAAAACATTCAGTACTTC

clone_size: .
d_call: .
j_call: TRBJ2-7
v_call: TRBV5-1
cdr3_aa: CASRPGLRSYEQYF
cdr3_nt: TGCGCCAGTAGACCGGGACTGCGGTCCTACGAGCAGTACTTC

clone_size: .
d_call: .
j_call: TRBJ2-5
v_call: TRBV14
cdr3_aa: CASRSFPYPNRQRYGVPEETQYF
cdr3_nt: TGTGCCAGCAGATCGTTCCCGTACCCGAATCGCCAGAGGTACGGGGTCCCCGAAGAGACCCAGTACTTC

clone_size: .
d_call: .
j_call: TRBJ1-1
v_call: TRBV5-1
cdr3_aa: CASSLVAGTATEAFF
cdr3_nt: TGCGCCAGCAGCTTGGTTGCAGGGACGGCCACTGAAGCTTTCTTT

clone_size: .
d_call: TRBD1
j_call: TRBJ1-1
v_call: TRBV4-3
cdr3_aa: CASSPGQRPMNTEAFF
cdr3_nt: TGCGCCAGCAGCCCGGGACAGAGACCCATGAACACTGAAGCTTTCTTT

clone_size: .
d_call: .
j_call: TRBJ1-3
v_call: TRBV28
cdr3_aa: CASSRNGSGRNTIYF
cdr3_nt: TGTGCCAGCAGCCGTAACGGTTCAGGGCGGAACACCATATATTTT

clone_size: .
d_call: TRBD1
j_call: TRBJ1-1
v_call: TRBV7-2
cdr3_aa: CASSSTGTGGSNTEAFF
cdr3_nt: TGTGCCAGCAGTAGTACCGGGACAGGGGGCTCGAACACTGAAGCTTTCTTT

clone_size: .
d_call: TRBD1
j_call: TRBJ1-5
v_call: TRBV7-9
cdr3_aa: CASSQTGTGNQPQHF
cdr3_nt: TGTGCCAGCAGCCAAACAGGGACAGGCAATCAGCCCCAGCATTTT

clone_size: .
d_call: .
j_call: TRBJ2-1
v_call: TRBV4-1
cdr3_aa: CASSQERRGGITRPYNEQFF
cdr3_nt: TGCGCCAGCAGCCAAGAACGGAGGGGGGGCATCACTCGCCCCTACAATGAGCAGTTCTTC

clone_size: .
d_call: .
j_call: TRBJ2-3
v_call: TRBV28
cdr3_aa: CASSPSSDTQYF
cdr3_nt: TGTGCCAGCAGCCCGAGTTCAGATACGCAGTATTTT

clone_size: once
d_call: .
j_call: TRBJ1-2
v_call: TRBV10-3
cdr3_aa: CAISGETQSNYGYTF
cdr3_nt: TGTGCCATCAGTGGGGAGACACAATCTAACTATGGCTACACCTTC

clone_size: .
d_call: TRBD1
j_call: TRBJ1-3
v_call: TRBV10-3
cdr3_aa: CAISPRQQGTSGNTIYF
cdr3_nt: TGTGCCATCAGTCCCCGCCAACAGGGGACCTCTGGAAACACCATATATTTT

clone_size: .
d_call: .
j_call: TRBJ2-1
v_call: TRBV24-1
cdr3_aa: CATSDSPVAGTYNEQFF
cdr3_nt: TGTGCCACCAGTGATTCCCCGGTGGCGGGAACATACAATGAGCAGTTCTTC

clone_size: .
d_call: TRBD2
j_call: TRBJ2-4
v_call: TRBV28
cdr3_aa: CASSSLGLAGVGENIQYF
cdr3_nt: TGTGCCAGCAGCAGCCTCGGACTAGCGGGAGTTGGGGAAAACATTCAGTACTTC

clone_size: .
d_call: .
j_call: TRBJ2-3
v_call: TRBV5-5
cdr3_aa: CASSYVGSGTDTQYF
cdr3_nt: TGTGCCAGCAGCTACGTGGGCTCGGGCACAGATACGCAGTATTTT

clone_size: .
d_call: .
j_call: TRBJ2-1
v_call: TRBV27
cdr3_aa: CASRRGTSGNEQFF
cdr3_nt: TGTGCCAGCCGCCGGGGGACTTCAGGGAATGAGCAGTTCTTC

clone_size: .
d_call: TRBD1
j_call: TRBJ1-1
v_call: TRBV6-1
cdr3_aa: CASSDGTAGTEAFF
cdr3_nt: TGTGCCAGCAGTGACGGGACAGCTGGAACTGAAGCTTTCTTT

clone_size: .
d_call: TRBD1
j_call: TRBJ2-1
v_call: TRBV5-1
cdr3_aa: CASSLSGTANNEQFF
cdr3_nt: TGCGCCAGCAGCTTGTCCGGGACAGCAAACAATGAGCAGTTCTTC

clone_size: .
d_call: .
j_call: TRBJ1-5
v_call: TRBV5-1
cdr3_aa: CASSLGDRSGQPQHF
cdr3_nt: TGCGCCAGCAGCTTGGGTGACAGGTCTGGCCAGCCCCAGCATTTT

clone_size: .
d_call: TRBD1
j_call: TRBJ2-2
v_call: TRBV10-3
cdr3_aa: CAIGMTGSAGELFF
cdr3_nt: TGTGCCATCGGAATGACAGGGTCCGCCGGGGAGCTGTTTTTT

clone_size: .
d_call: .
j_call: TRBJ2-2
v_call: TRBV6-1
cdr3_aa: CASSDGLAGELFF
cdr3_nt: TGTGCCAGCAGTGATGGGCTTGCCGGGGAGCTGTTTTTT

clone_size: once
d_call: .
j_call: TRBJ1-4
v_call: TRBV6-6
cdr3_aa: CASSYRDHRRYEKLFF
cdr3_nt: TGTGCCAGCAGTTATCGGGACCACCGGCGGTATGAAAAACTGTTTTTT

clone_size: .
d_call: TRBD1
j_call: TRBJ2-2
v_call: TRBV7-2
cdr3_aa: CASSHILRTGRTGELFF
cdr3_nt: TGTGCCAGCAGCCACATTTTGCGGACAGGCAGAACCGGGGAGCTGTTTTTT

clone_size: .
d_call: TRBD2
j_call: TRBJ2-1
v_call: TRBV19
cdr3_aa: CASSSLAGVNEQFF
cdr3_nt: TGTGCCAGTAGTTCTCTAGCGGGGGTAAATGAGCAGTTCTTC

clone_size: .
d_call: TRBD1
j_call: TRBJ2-7
v_call: TRBV5-8
cdr3_aa: CASSLPGQGSEQYF
cdr3_nt: TGTGCCAGCAGCTTGCCGGGACAGGGTAGCGAGCAGTACTTC

clone_size: .
d_call: .
j_call: TRBJ1-6
v_call: TRBV19
cdr3_aa: CASKARQNSPLHF
cdr3_nt: TGTGCCAGTAAGGCCAGGCAAAATTCACCCCTCCACTTT

clone_size: .
d_call: TRBD2
j_call: TRBJ2-7
v_call: TRBV5-8
cdr3_aa: CASSLVLAGFYEQYF
cdr3_nt: TGTGCCAGCAGCTTAGTACTAGCGGGGTTTTACGAGCAGTACTTC

clone_size: .
d_call: .
j_call: TRBJ1-5
v_call: TRBV6-5
cdr3_aa: CASSRSLRENQPQHF
cdr3_nt: TGTGCCAGCAGTAGGAGTTTAAGGGAGAATCAGCCCCAGCATTTT

clone_size: .
d_call: TRBD2
j_call: TRBJ2-7
v_call: TRBV27
cdr3_aa: CASRDLSGSSYEQYF
cdr3_nt: TGTGCCAGCAGAGACCTTAGCGGGAGCTCCTACGAGCAGTACTTC

clone_size: once
d_call: TRBD1
j_call: TRBJ2-2
v_call: TRBV5-1
cdr3_aa: CASSRGQGFNTGELFF
cdr3_nt: TGCGCCAGCAGCAGGGGACAGGGATTTAACACCGGGGAGCTGTTTTTT

clone_size: once
d_call: .
j_call: TRBJ2-1
v_call: TRBV6-2/TRBV6-3
cdr3_aa: CASSYYRDYNEQFF
cdr3_nt: TGTGCCAGCAGTTATTACAGGGACTACAATGAGCAGTTCTTC

clone_size: few
d_call: .
j_call: TRBJ1-1
v_call: TRBV2
cdr3_aa: CALTRARNTEAFF
cdr3_nt: TGTGCTCTGACACGGGCCAGGAACACTGAAGCTTTCTTT

clone_size: .
d_call: TRBD2
j_call: TRBJ2-5
v_call: TRBV5-1
cdr3_aa: CASSWGTGGQETQYF
cdr3_nt: TGCGCCAGCAGCTGGGGTACGGGGGGCCAAGAGACCCAGTACTTC

clone_size: .
d_call: TRBD2
j_call: TRBJ2-5
v_call: TRBV19
cdr3_aa: CASSIGSGRPQETQYF
cdr3_nt: TGTGCCAGTAGTATTGGAAGCGGGAGGCCCCAAGAGACCCAGTACTTC

clone_size: .
d_call: .
j_call: TRBJ1-1
v_call: TRBV6-5
cdr3_aa: CASSYSLTVNTEAFF
cdr3_nt: TGTGCCAGCAGTTACTCTTTGACCGTTAACACTGAAGCTTTCTTT

clone_size: .
d_call: .
j_call: TRBJ1-6
v_call: TRBV2
cdr3_aa: CASSEGPETAWTLHF
cdr3_nt: TGTGCCAGCAGTGAAGGTCCCGAGACCGCGTGGACCCTCCACTTT

clone_size: .
d_call: TRBD1
j_call: TRBJ1-4
v_call: TRBV5-1
cdr3_aa: CASSLRTGGNEKLFF
cdr3_nt: TGCGCCAGCAGCTTGCGAACAGGGGGGAATGAAAAACTGTTTTTT

clone_size: .
d_call: .
j_call: TRBJ2-7
v_call: TRBV15
cdr3_aa: CATSISGYEQYF
cdr3_nt: TGTGCCACCAGCATAAGCGGCTACGAGCAGTACTTC

clone_size: once
d_call: .
j_call: TRBJ1-5
v_call: TRBV5-8
cdr3_aa: CASSHATGRHQPQHF
cdr3_nt: TGTGCCAGCAGCCACGCCACGGGGCGTCATCAGCCCCAGCATTTT

clone_size: .
d_call: TRBD1
j_call: TRBJ1-5
v_call: TRBV19
cdr3_aa: CASSDRADQPQHF
cdr3_nt: TGTGCCAGTAGTGACAGGGCGGATCAGCCCCAGCATTTT

clone_size: .
d_call: .
j_call: TRBJ1-6
v_call: TRBV19
cdr3_aa: CASSVTGNSNSPLHF
cdr3_nt: TGTGCCAGTAGTGTCACAGGGAACTCTAATTCACCCCTCCACTTT

clone_size: .
d_call: .
j_call: TRBJ1-1
v_call: TRBV10-3
cdr3_aa: CAISEGRSSMNTEAFF
cdr3_nt: TGTGCCATCAGTGAAGGAAGGAGTTCCATGAACACTGAAGCTTTCTTT